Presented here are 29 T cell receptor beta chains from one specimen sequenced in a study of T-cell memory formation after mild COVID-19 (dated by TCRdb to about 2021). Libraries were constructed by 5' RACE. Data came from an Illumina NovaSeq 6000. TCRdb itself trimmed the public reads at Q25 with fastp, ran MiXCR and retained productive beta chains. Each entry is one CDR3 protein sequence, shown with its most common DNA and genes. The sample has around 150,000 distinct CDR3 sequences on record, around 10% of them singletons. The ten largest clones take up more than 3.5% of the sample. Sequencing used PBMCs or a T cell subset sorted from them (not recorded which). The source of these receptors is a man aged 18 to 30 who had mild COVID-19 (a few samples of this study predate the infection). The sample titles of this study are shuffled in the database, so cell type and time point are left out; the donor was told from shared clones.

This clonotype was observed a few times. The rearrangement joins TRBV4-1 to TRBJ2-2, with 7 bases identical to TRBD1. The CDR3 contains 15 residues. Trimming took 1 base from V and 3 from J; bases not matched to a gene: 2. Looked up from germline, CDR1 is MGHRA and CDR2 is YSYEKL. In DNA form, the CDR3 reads TGCGCCAGCAGCCAAGGCAGGGGGTACACCGGGGAGCTGTTTTTT. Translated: CASSQGRGYTGELFF.

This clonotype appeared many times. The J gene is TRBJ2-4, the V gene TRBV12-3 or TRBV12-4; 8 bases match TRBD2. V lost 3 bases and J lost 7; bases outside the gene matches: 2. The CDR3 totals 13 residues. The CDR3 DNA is TGTGCCAGCAGTTTTGGCGGGGGGAACATTCAGTACTTC. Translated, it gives CASSFGGGNIQYF.

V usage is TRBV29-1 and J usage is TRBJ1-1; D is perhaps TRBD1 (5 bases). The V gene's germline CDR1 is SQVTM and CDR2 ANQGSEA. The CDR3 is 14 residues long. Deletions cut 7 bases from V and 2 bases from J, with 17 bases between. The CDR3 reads CSARSDRLNTEAFF. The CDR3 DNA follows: TGCAGCGCAAGAAGCGACAGACTAAACACTGAAGCTTTCTTT.

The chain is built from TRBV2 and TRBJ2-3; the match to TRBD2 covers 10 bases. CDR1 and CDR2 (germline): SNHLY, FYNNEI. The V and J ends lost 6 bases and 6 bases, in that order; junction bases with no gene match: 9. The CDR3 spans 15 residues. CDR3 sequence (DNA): TGTGCCAGCAGGCGGGGCGGGACTAGCGAGGATACGCAGTATTTT. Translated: CASRRGGTSEDTQYF.

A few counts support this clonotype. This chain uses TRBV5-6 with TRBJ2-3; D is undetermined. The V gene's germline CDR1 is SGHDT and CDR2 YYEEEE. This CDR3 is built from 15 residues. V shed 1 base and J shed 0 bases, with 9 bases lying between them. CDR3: CASSLFQTSTDTQYF. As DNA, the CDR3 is TGTGCCAGCAGCTTGTTTCAGACTAGCACAGATACGCAGTATTTT.

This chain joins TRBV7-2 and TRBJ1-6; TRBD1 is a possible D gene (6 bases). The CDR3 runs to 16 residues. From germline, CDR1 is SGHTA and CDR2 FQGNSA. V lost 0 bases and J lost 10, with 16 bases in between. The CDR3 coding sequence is TGTGCCAGCAGCTTAGCGACAGGCCGAGAGGGGTCACCCCTCCACTTT. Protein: CASSLATGREGSPLHF.

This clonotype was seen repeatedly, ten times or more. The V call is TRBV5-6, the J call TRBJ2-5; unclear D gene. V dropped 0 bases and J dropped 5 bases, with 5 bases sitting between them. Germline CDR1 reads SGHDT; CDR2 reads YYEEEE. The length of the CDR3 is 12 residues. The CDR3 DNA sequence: TGTGCCAGCAGCTTGGATGGGGAGACCCAGTACTTC. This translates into CASSLDGETQYF.

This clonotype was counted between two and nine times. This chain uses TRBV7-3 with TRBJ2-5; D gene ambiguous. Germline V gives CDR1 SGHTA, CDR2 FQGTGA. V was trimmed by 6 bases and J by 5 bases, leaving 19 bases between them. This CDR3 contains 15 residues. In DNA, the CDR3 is TGTGCCAGCAGTAAAACCCCCCCGGGTCTGGAGACCCAGTACTTC. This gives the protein CASSKTPPGLETQYF.

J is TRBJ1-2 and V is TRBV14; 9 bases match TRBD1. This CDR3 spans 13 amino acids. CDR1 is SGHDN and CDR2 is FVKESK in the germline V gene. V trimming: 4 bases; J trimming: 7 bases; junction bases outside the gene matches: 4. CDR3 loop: CASSLDRGFGYTF. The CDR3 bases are TGTGCCAGCAGCCTTGACAGGGGGTTTGGCTACACCTTC.

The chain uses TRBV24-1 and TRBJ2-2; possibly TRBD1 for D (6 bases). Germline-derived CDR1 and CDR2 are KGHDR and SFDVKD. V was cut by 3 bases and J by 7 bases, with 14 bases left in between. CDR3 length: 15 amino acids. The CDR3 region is CATSDPSTGGGELFF. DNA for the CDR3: TGTGCCACCAGTGATCCCTCGACAGGCGGCGGGGAGCTGTTTTTT.

In DNA form, the CDR3 reads TGTGCCAGCAGTACTAAGGGTAATAGCAATCAGCCCCAGCATTTT. The encoded protein is CASSTKGNSNQPQHF. This rearrangement joins TRBV6-6 to TRBJ1-5; D is unclear. V lost 5 bases, J lost 0 bases, and 11 bases lay in between. This CDR3 comprises 15 residues. Germline lookup yields CDR1 MNHNY and CDR2 SVGAGI (reference sequence).

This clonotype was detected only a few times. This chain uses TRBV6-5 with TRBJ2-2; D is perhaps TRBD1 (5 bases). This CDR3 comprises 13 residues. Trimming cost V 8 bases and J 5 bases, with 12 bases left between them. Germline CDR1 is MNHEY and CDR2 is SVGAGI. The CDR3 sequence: CASQKPGTGELFF. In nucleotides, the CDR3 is TGTGCCAGCCAGAAACCAGGGACCGGGGAGCTGTTTTTT.

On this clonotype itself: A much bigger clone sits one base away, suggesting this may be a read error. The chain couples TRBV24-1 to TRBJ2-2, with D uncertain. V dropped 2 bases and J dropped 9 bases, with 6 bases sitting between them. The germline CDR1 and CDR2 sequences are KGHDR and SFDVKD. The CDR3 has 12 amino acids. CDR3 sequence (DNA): TGTGCCACCAGTGATTCAGCCTGGGAGCTGTTTTTT. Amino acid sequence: CATSDSAWELFF.

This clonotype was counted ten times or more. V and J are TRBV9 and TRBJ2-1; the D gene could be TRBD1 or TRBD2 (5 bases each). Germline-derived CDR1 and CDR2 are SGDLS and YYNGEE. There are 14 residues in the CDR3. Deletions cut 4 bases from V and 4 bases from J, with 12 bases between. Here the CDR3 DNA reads TGTGCCAGCAGCACGGGACCACGGTACAATGAGCAGTTCTTC. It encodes CASSTGPRYNEQFF.

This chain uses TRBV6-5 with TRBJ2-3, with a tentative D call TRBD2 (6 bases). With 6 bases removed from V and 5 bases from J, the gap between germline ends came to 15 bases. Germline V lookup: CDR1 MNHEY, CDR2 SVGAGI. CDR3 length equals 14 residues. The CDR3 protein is CASRGYGRGDTQYF. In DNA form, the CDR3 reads TGTGCCAGCAGGGGATATGGGCGGGGAGATACGCAGTATTTT.

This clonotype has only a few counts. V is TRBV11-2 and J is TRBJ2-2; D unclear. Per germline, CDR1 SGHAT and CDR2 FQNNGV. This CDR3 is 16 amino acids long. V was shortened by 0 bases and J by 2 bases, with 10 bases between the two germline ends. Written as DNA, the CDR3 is TGTGCCAGCAGCTTAGATAACAGATTAAACACCGGGGAGCTGTTTTTT. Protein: CASSLDNRLNTGELFF. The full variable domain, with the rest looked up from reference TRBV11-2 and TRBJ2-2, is EAGVAQSPRYKIIEKRQSVAFWCNPISGHATLYWYQQILGQGPKLLIQFQNNGVVDDSQLPKDRFSAERLKGVDSTLKIQPAKLEDSAVYLCASSLDNRLNTGELFFGEGSRLTVL.

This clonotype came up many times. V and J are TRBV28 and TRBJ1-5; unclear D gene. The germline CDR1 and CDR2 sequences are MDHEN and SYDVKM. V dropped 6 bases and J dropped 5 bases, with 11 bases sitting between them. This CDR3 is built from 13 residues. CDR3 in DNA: TGTGCCAGCAGCGCGGAAGTGGATCAGCCCCAGCATTTT. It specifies CASSAEVDQPQHF.

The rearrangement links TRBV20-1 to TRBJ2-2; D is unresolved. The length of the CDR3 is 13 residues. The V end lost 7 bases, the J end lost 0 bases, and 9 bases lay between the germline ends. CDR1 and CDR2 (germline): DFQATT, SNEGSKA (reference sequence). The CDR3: CSGRHSNTGELFF. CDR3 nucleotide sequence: TGCAGTGGGCGGCATTCGAACACCGGGGAGCTGTTTTTT.

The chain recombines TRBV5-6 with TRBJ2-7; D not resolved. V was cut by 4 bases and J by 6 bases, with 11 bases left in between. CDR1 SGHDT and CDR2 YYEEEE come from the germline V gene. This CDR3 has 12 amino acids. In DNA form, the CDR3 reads TGTGCCAGCAGCATAATCGGGCTCGAGCAGTACGTC. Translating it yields CASSIIGLEQYV.

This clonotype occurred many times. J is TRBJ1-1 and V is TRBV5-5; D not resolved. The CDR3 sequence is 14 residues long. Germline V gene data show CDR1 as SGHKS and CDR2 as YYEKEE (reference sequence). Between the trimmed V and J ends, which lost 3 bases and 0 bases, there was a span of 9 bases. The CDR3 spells CASSSIIMNTEAFF. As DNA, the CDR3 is TGTGCCAGCAGCTCAATTATCATGAACACTGAAGCTTTCTTT.

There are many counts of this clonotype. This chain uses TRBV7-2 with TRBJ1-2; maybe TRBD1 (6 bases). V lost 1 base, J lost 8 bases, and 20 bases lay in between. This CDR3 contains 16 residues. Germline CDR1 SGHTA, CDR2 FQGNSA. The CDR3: CASSLVAGGQVLGYTF. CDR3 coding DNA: TGTGCCAGCAGCTTAGTGGCTGGGGGGCAAGTACTCGGCTACACCTTC.

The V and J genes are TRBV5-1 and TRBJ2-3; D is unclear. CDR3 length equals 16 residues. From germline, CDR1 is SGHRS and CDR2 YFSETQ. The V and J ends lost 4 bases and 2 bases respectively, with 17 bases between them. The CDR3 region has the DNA TGCGCCAGCAGCGGCCGACGGTGGAATTTCACAGATACGCAGTATTTT. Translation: CASSGRRWNFTDTQYF.

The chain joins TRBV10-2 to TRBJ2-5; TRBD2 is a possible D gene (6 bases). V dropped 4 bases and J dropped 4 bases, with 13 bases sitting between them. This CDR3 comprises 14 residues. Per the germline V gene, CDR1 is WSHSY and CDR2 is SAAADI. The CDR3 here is CASSVGGWGETQYF. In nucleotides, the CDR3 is TGCGCCAGCAGTGTGGGAGGATGGGGAGAGACCCAGTACTTC.

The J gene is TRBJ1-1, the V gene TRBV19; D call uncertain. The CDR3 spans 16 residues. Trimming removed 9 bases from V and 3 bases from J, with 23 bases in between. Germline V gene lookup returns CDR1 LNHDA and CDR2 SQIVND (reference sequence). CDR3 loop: CASGRNGAKADTEAFF. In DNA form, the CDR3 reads TGTGCCAGCGGCAGAAACGGCGCGAAGGCGGACACTGAAGCTTTCTTT.

The CDR3 bases are TGTGCCCGCAGCAGCGGGGCCCAAGAGACCCAGTACTTC. It is translated as CARSSGAQETQYF. The chain uses TRBV30 and TRBJ2-5; 7 bases agree with TRBD2. This CDR3 spans 13 amino acids. Germline V gives CDR1 GTSNPN, CDR2 SVGIG (reference sequence). V trimming: 8 bases; J trimming: 1 base; junction bases outside the gene matches: 7.

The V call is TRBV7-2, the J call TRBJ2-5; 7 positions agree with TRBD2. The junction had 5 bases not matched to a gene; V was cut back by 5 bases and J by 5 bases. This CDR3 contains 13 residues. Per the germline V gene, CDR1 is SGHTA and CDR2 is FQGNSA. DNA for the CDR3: TGTGCCAGCAGCGCCTTGGGGGGGGAGACCCAGTACTTC. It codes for CASSALGGETQYF.

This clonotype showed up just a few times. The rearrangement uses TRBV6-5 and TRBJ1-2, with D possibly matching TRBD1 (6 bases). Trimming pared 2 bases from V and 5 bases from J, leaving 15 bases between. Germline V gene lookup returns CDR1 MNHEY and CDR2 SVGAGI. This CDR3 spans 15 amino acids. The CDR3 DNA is TGTGCCAGCAGTTACGATCGGACAGAACCGTATGGCTACACCTTC. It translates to CASSYDRTEPYGYTF.

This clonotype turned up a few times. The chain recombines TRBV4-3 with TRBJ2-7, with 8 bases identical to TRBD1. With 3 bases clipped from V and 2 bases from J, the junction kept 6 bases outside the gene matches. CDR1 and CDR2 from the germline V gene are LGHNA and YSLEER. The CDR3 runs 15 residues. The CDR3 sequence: CASSQLQGVPYEQYF. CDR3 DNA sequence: TGCGCCAGCAGCCAGTTACAGGGGGTTCCCTACGAGCAGTACTTC.

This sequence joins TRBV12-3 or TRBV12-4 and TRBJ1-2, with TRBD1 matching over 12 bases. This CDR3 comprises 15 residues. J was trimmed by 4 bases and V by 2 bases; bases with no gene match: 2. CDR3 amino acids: CASSLRDRGLYGYTF. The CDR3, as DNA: TGTGCCAGCAGTTTAAGGGACAGGGGGCTCTATGGCTACACCTTC.